This TCR beta chain originates from a study of blood T cell repertoires in COVID-19. Background on the study: Collection of acute and convalescent COVID-19 samples took place in the United States, Italy and Spain. T cells, B-cell-depleted T cells, or PBMCs supplied cDNA or gDNA.

Original methodology: Amplified reference gene primers provided the basis for estimating nucleated cell counts. Clones were sequenced by immunoSEQ multiplex PCR, and TCRdb holds only the in-frame ones, with some missing. V and J calls and clone size are as listed in that table; D and trimming were resolved from the DNA. The sample shows 150,000 to 200,000 clones, about 75% of them seen only once. The V end was cut by 4 bases, the J end by 1 base, with 14 bases between. CDR1 SGHTA and CDR2 FQGTGA come from the germline V gene. The CDR3 extends over 16 amino acids. This chain links TRBV7-3 with TRBJ2-1; D possibly corresponds to TRBD2 (6 bases). Material for sequencing was peripheral blood. The TCR sequence derives from a woman between 65 and 79 years old with acute or convalescent COVID-19. The DNA of the CDR3 is TGTGCCAGCAGCTCCAATTCCGCGGGATCCTACAATGAGCAGTTCTTC. Translating it yields CASSSNSAGSYNEQFF.